This T cell receptor (beta chain) was sequenced for a study of blood T cells in healthy people across ages. For this clonotype: Antigen: not known.

Study-level points and caveats: Older age went with lower TCR beta diversity per million T cells, in a roughly linear way.

Ranging in age from about 6 to 90, the donors were healthy Caucasian individuals from Russia. Trimming took 7 bases from V and 2 from J; bases not matched to a gene: 14. The CDR3 runs to 18 residues. Germline loops: CDR1 ENHRY, CDR2 SYGVKD. PCR was performed a second time for roughly 7 to 12 cycles using a sample-barcoded 5' primer and a J-beta primer mix. Carrying 12 random nucleotides, a template-switch adaptor labeled each individual cDNA molecule. All samples gave at least 3 million CDR3-containing paired-end reads. TCRdb fed the 5' RACE reads into MiXCR, producing one record per CDR3 protein. This sample has about 1.6 million distinct CDR3 sequences; roughly 30% occur once, and the top ten carry about 11%.

Sequencing was done on a sample of blood. This chain connects TRBV10-3 to TRBJ2-7, with 13 bases identical to TRBD2. The receptor was derived from a woman in her 30s in good health. DNA for the CDR3: TGTGCCATCATATCCCCCCACTTGGGACTAGCGGGGACCTACGAGCAGTACTTC. This encodes CAIISPHLGLAGTYEQYF.